These 20 T cell receptor beta chains were sequenced from one sample in a study of blood T cell repertoires in COVID-19. The repertoire was sequenced with immunoSEQ multiplex PCR; TCRdb's copy has only in-frame clones and lacks some. The table includes under 200,000 clones, roughly 91% detected once. Material for sequencing was peripheral blood. The source is a man in his forties or fifties with active or convalescent COVID-19.

The genes are TRBV7-2 and TRBJ2-7, with a weak D call TRBD2 (7 bases). CDR3 length: 16 amino acids. Germline V gene sequence: CDR1 SGHTA, CDR2 FQGNSA. Between the trimmed V and J ends, which lost 0 bases and 2 bases, there was a span of 14 bases. The CDR3: CASSLAVGGRTYEQYF. The CDR3 DNA follows: TGTGCCAGCAGCTTAGCGGTCGGGGGGCGCACCTACGAGCAGTACTTC.

The CDR3, as DNA: TGCAGCGTTGAGGGGGGAGGGAAGCCTGAAGCTTTCTTT. It is translated as CSVEGGGKPEAFF. The chain couples TRBV29-1 to TRBJ1-1; the D gene is possibly TRBD1 (5 bases). Germline loops: CDR1 SQVTM, CDR2 ANQGSEA. V lost 3 bases to trimming and J lost 6 bases, with 14 bases between them. This CDR3 has 13 residues.

There are many counts of this clone. This sequence joins TRBV5-5 and TRBJ1-1, with 7 bases lining up with TRBD1. Trimming took 2 bases from V and 8 from J; bases not matched to a gene: 6. In germline, CDR1 is SGHKS, CDR2 YYEKEE (reference sequence). The CDR3 runs to 13 residues. CDR3 sequence reads: CASSFSGGLEAFF. The CDR3 DNA sequence: TGTGCCAGCAGCTTCTCAGGGGGGCTCGAAGCTTTCTTT.

This chain links TRBV7-9 with TRBJ2-7; 13 bases are a match to TRBD2. V gave up 7 bases and J gave up 3 bases; unmatched junction bases: 3. This CDR3 is built from 14 residues. The germline gives CDR1 SEHNR, CDR2 FQNEAQ (reference sequence). Written as DNA, the CDR3 is TGTGCCAGCACTCGACTAGCGGGAGGCTACGAGCAGTACTTC. Its protein product is CASTRLAGGYEQYF.

The gene calls are TRBV5-4 and TRBJ2-5; D is unclear. Germline V lookup: CDR1 SGHNT, CDR2 YYREEE (reference sequence). With 3 bases removed from V and 11 bases from J, the gap between germline ends came to 17 bases. CDR3 size: 13 residues. The CDR3 bases are TGTGCCAGCAGCTCAAACCCAGGATTTGTTCAGTACTTC. It is translated as CASSSNPGFVQYF.

The genes are TRBV7-2 and TRBJ2-4; D is unclear. The germline V and J ends were trimmed by 4 bases and 2 bases, with 6 bases remaining between them. The CDR3 consists of 13 residues. The V gene's germline CDR1 is SGHTA and CDR2 FQGNSA. The CDR3 region is CASSSVPKNIQYF. The CDR3 DNA reads as TGTGCCAGCAGCTCCGTTCCCAAAAACATTCAGTACTTC.

The chain employs TRBV14 and TRBJ2-1, with 10 bases matching TRBD2. CDR3 size: 15 residues. The V segment lost 4 bases and the J segment 4 bases; nucleotides outside the gene matches: 4. CDR1 and CDR2 (germline): SGHDN, FVKESK. The CDR3 bases are TGTGCCAGCAGCCGAGCGGGAGGGCCTTACAATGAGCAGTTCTTC. Its protein is CASSRAGGPYNEQFF.

The chain carries TRBV3-1 (or the pseudogene TRBV3-2) and TRBJ1-3; 8 nucleotides align to TRBD1. Germline CDR1 LGHDT, CDR2 YNNKEL (reference sequence). With V trimmed by 2 bases and J by 4 bases, 7 bases remained unmatched. The CDR3 consists of 16 residues. The CDR3 bases are TGTGCCAGCAGCCAACAGACAGGGGCGTCAGGAAACACCATATATTTT. Protein sequence: CASSQQTGASGNTIYF.

The genes are TRBV18 and TRBJ1-5; 9 nucleotides align to TRBD1. CDR3 length: 14 amino acids. Unmatched junction bases numbered 5, after V lost 8 bases and J lost 3 bases. CDR1 is KGHSH and CDR2 is LQKENI in the germline V gene. CDR3: CASRQGDFNQPQHF. The CDR3 region has the DNA TGTGCCAGCAGACAGGGGGATTTCAATCAGCCCCAGCATTTT.

V is TRBV14 and J is TRBJ1-1, with D possibly matching TRBD1 (6 bases). Trimming shortened V by 1 base and J by 0 bases, and 15 bases separated the two germline ends. The CDR3 is made up of 17 amino acids. CDR1 SGHDN and CDR2 FVKESK come from the germline V gene. CDR3 DNA: TGTGCCAGCAGCCAAGTTGGACAGACTTTCATGAACACTGAAGCTTTCTTT. Its protein product is CASSQVGQTFMNTEAFF.

The V call is TRBV3-1 (or the pseudogene TRBV3-2), the J call TRBJ1-3; D unclear. The ends were cut back, 5 bases at V and 7 bases at J, with 12 bases in the middle. Per germline, CDR1 LGHDT and CDR2 YNNKEL (reference sequence). This CDR3 region has 13 residues. CDR3 in amino acids: CASSTSAGNTIYF. CDR3 nucleotides: TGTGCCAGCAGCACCTCCGCGGGGAACACCATATATTTT.

The V and J genes are TRBV19 and TRBJ1-5, with D possibly being TRBD1 (6 bases). V lost 5 bases, J lost 0 bases, and 20 bases lay in between. Germline assignment: CDR1 LNHDA and CDR2 SQIVND (reference sequence). This CDR3 comprises 18 residues. The CDR3 here is CASSYMMDSLTSNQPQHF. The CDR3 DNA is TGTGCCAGTAGTTATATGATGGACAGTCTGACTAGCAATCAGCCCCAGCATTTT.

V usage is TRBV10-3 and J usage is TRBJ2-1, with TRBD2 matching 7 bases. This CDR3 has 14 amino acids. The ends lost 4 bases at V and 9 bases at J; junction bases unmatched: 9. CDR1 is ENHRY, CDR2 SYGVKD, per germline. The CDR3 loop is CAISVLTSDAEQFF. CDR3 nucleotides: TGTGCCATCAGTGTCTTAACTAGCGACGCTGAGCAGTTCTTC.

This chain links TRBV9 with TRBJ1-2; 8 nucleotides match TRBD1. Germline assignment: CDR1 SGDLS and CDR2 YYNGEE. V trimming: 3 bases; J trimming: 5 bases; junction bases outside the gene matches: 6. The CDR3 totals 14 residues. The CDR3 reads CASSAWDRRYGYTF. CDR3 sequence (DNA): TGTGCCAGCAGCGCCTGGGACAGGCGGTATGGCTACACCTTC.

V and J are TRBV7-2 and TRBJ1-6, with 8 bases lining up with TRBD1. The trim removed 6 bases at V and 8 bases at J, leaving 9 bases unmatched. This CDR3 is 15 amino acids long. Germline V lookup: CDR1 SGHTA, CDR2 FQGNSA. This chain's CDR3 is CASRSPGQVYSPLHF. For the CDR3, the DNA is TGTGCCAGCAGGTCTCCGGGACAGGTTTATTCACCCCTCCACTTT.

J is TRBJ1-1 and V is TRBV29-1; 7 positions match TRBD1. The V gene end was trimmed by 6 bases and the J gene end by 2 bases; junction bases not matched to a gene: 3. The CDR3 is made up of 12 amino acids. Germline CDR1 and CDR2: SQVTM and ANQGSEA. CDR3 residues: CSVDRANTEAFF. CDR3 in DNA: TGCAGCGTCGACAGGGCAAACACTGAAGCTTTCTTT.

J is TRBJ2-3 and V is TRBV27; possibly TRBD2 for D (7 bases). The CDR3 length is 16 residues. CDR1 MNHEY and CDR2 SMNVEV come from the germline V gene (reference sequence). Trimming took off 6 bases at V and 2 bases at J, with 18 bases between the two ends. This CDR3 is CASRRTGLAATDTQYF. The DNA of the CDR3 is TGTGCCAGCAGAAGAACAGGGCTAGCGGCCACAGATACGCAGTATTTT.

Written as DNA, the CDR3 is TGTGCCAGCAGCTTGAATAGCGGGAGAGATACGCAGTATTTT. Encoded protein: CASSLNSGRDTQYF. This chain joins TRBV11-3 and TRBJ2-3; 9 positions agree with TRBD2. Germline-derived CDR1 and CDR2 are SGHNT and YENEEA. V shed 3 bases and J 5 bases; nucleotides not matched to a gene: 3. This CDR3 comprises 14 residues.

CDR3 region: CASSFSSGGKETQYF. In DNA, the CDR3 is TGTGCCAGCAGTTTTAGTAGCGGGGGGAAAGAGACCCAGTACTTC. The chain has TRBV27 and TRBJ2-5, with 10 bases matching TRBD2. This CDR3 is built from 15 residues. Germline V gives CDR1 MNHEY, CDR2 SMNVEV (reference sequence). With 3 bases clipped from V and 3 bases from J, the junction kept 4 bases outside the gene matches.

The J gene is TRBJ1-1, the V gene TRBV29-1, with D unclear. Germline-derived CDR1 and CDR2 are SQVTM and ANQGSEA. The CDR3 is 10 residues long. Trimming removed 4 bases at V and 11 bases at J, with 11 bases between. The CDR3 spells CSVVDPGAFF. CDR3 nucleotide sequence: TGCAGCGTTGTCGATCCTGGCGCTTTCTTT.